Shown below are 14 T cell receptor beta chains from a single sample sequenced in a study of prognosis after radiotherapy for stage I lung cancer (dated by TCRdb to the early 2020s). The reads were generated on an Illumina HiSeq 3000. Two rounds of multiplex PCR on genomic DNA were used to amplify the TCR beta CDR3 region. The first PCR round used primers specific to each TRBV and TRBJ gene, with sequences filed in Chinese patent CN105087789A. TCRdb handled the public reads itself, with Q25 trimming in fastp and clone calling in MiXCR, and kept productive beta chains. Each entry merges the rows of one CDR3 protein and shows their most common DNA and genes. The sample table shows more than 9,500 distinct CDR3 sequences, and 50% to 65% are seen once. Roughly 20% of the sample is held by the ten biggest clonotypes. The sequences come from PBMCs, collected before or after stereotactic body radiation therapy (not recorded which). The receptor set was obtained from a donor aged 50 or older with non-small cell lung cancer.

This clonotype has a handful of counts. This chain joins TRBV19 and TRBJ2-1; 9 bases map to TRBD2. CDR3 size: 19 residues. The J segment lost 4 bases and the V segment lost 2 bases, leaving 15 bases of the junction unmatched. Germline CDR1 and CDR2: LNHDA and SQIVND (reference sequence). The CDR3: CASSIQPGGAGGVYNEQFF. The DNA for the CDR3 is TGTGCCAGTAGTATACAACCTGGAGGAGCGGGGGGAGTTTACAATGAGCAGTTCTTC.

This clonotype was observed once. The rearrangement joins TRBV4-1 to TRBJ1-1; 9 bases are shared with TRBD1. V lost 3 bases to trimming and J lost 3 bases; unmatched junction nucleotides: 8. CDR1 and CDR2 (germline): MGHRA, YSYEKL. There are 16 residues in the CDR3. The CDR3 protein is CASSHLLGQGYTEAFF. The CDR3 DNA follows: TGCGCCAGCAGCCACCTATTGGGACAGGGATACACTGAAGCTTTCTTT.

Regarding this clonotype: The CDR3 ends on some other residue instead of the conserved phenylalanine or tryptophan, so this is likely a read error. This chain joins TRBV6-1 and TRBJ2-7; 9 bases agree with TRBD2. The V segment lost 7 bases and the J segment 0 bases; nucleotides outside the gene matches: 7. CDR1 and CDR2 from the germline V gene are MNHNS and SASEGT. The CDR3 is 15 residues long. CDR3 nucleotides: TGTGCCAGCACCTATAGCGGGAGACTCTCCTACGAGCAGTACTTA. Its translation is CASTYSGRLSYEQYL.

CDR3 DNA: TGTGCCAGTACCCCAGATCCCGGGCTAGCGGGGCCGGTAGCCAAAAACATTCAGTACTTC. Amino acid sequence: CASTPDPGLAGPVAKNIQYF. The V gene is TRBV19, the J gene TRBJ2-4, with 9 bases that match TRBD2. The length of the CDR3 is 20 residues. V lost 7 bases and J lost 0; bases outside the gene matches: 19. Germline-derived CDR1 and CDR2 are LNHDA and SQIVND (reference sequence).

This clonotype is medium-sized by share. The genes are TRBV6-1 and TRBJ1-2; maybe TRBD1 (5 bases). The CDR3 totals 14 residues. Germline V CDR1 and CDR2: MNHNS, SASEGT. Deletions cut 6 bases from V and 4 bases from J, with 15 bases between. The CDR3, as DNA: TGTGCCAGCAGCCTTCGGGGGGAGGCCTATGGCTACACCTTC. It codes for CASSLRGEAYGYTF.

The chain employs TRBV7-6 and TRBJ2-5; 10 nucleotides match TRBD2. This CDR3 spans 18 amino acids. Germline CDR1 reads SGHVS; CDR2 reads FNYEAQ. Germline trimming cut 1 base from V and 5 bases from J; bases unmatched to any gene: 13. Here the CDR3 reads CASSLGVFGAGGVETQYF. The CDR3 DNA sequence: TGTGCCAGCAGCTTAGGGGTTTTTGGAGCGGGAGGGGTGGAGACCCAGTACTTC.

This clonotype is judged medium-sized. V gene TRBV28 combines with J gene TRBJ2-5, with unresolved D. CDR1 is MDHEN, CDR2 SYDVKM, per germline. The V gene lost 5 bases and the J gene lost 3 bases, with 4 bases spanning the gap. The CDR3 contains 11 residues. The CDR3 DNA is TGTGCCAGCAGTACGGAAGAGACCCAGTACTTC. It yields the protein CASSTEETQYF.

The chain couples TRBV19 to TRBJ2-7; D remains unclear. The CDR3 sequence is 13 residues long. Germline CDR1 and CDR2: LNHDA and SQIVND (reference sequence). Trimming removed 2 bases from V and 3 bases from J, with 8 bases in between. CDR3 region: CASSICECYEQYF. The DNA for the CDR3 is TGTGCCAGTAGTATATGTGAGTGCTACGAGCAGTACTTC.

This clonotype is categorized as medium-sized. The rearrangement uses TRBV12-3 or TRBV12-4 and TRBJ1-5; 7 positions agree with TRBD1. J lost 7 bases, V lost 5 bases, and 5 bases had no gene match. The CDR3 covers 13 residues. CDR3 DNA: TGTGCCAGCAGTCCACAGGGGTTCCAGCCCCAGCATTTT. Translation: CASSPQGFQPQHF.

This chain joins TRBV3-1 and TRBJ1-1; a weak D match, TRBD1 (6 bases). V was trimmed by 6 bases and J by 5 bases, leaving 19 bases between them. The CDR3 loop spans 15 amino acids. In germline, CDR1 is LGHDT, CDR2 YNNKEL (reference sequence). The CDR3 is CASSLSTGSDTEAFF. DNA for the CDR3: TGTGCCAGCAGTCTCTCGACAGGATCGGATACTGAAGCTTTCTTT.

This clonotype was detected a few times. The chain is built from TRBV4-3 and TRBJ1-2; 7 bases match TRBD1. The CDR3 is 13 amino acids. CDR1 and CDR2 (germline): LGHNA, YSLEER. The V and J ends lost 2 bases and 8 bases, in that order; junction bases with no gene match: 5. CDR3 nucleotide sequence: TGCGCCAGCAGCCAACAGACAGGGTCAGGCTACACCTTC. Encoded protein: CASSQQTGSGYTF.

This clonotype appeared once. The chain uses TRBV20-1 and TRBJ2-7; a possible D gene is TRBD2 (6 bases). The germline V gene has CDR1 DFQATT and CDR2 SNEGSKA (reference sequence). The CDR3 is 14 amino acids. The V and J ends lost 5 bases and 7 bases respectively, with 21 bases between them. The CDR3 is CSAPRETGVQEQYF. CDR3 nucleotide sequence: TGCAGTGCTCCAAGAGAAACGGGGGTCCAGGAGCAGTACTTC.

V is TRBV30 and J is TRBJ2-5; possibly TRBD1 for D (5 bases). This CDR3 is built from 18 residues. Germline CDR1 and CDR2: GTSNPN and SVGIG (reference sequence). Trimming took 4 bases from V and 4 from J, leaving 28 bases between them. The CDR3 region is CAWKDTGFFYVFPETQYF. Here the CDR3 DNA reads TGTGCCTGGAAAGACACAGGTTTCTTCTATGTATTTCCAGAGACCCAGTACTTC. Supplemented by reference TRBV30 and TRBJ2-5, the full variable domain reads SQTIHQWPATLVQPVGSPLSLECTVEGTSNPNLYWYRQAAGRGLQLLFYSVGIGQISSEVPQNLSASRPQDRQFILSSKKLLLSDSGFYLCAWKDTGFFYVFPETQYFGPGTRLLVL.

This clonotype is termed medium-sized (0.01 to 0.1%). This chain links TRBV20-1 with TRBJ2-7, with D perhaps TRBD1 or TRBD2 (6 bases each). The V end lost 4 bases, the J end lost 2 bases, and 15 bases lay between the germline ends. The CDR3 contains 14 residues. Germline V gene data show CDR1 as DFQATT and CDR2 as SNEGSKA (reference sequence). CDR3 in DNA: TGCAGTGCTAAACGGGGGACATCAACCTACGAGCAGTACTTC. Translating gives CSAKRGTSTYEQYF.